Presented here are 29 T cell receptor beta chains from one specimen sequenced in a study of T cells expressing NK-cell markers. From the 5' RACE reads, TCRdb lists one entry per CDR3 protein and no DNA. The ten top clones account for about 1.5%, within a sample of about half a million distinct CDR3 sequences. What was sequenced was blood T cells: a sorted CD56 or NKG2C T cell subset, CD4+ or CD8+ T cells, or bulk PBMC T cells (not recorded which). The receptors originated from a woman aged 45 to 65 in good health.

This chain links TRBV5-6 with TRBJ2-2; the D gene TCRdb calls, TRBD2, cannot be checked with no DNA. The CDR3 extends over 17 amino acids. Germline CDR1 reads SGHDT; CDR2 reads YYEEEE. Here the CDR3 reads CASSYGTSGINTGELFF.

V gene TRBV4-1 combines with J gene TRBJ2-7; TCRdb reports TRBD1, a call that lacks DNA to check it against. This CDR3 is built from 15 residues. CDR1 and CDR2 from the germline V gene are MGHRA and YSYEKL. The CDR3 here is CASSQVGTTNYEQYF.

This sequence joins TRBV11-2 and TRBJ2-3; TCRdb returns TRBD1, unconfirmable since there is no DNA. The CDR3 runs to 17 residues. Germline loops: CDR1 SGHAT, CDR2 FQNNGV. The chain's CDR3 is CASSLNPSGVPTDTQYF.

This rearrangement joins TRBV5-6 to TRBJ2-2; TCRdb's D call of TRBD1 is untestable without DNA. Germline assignment: CDR1 SGHDT and CDR2 YYEEEE. CDR3 length: 17 amino acids. The CDR3 sequence is CASSLAGTAEYTGELFF.

This sequence joins TRBV7-2 and TRBJ2-3; TCRdb reports TRBD1, a call that lacks DNA to check it against. Germline CDR1 is SGHTA and CDR2 is FQGNSA. The CDR3 is made up of 16 amino acids. The CDR3 spells CASSLNARGAPDTQYF.

The V call is TRBV11-2, the J call TRBJ2-2; as DNA is missing, the TRBD1 call by TCRdb cannot be tested. The germline V gene has CDR1 SGHAT and CDR2 FQNNGV. CDR3 length: 14 residues. CDR3 region: CASSLSPVPGELFF.

This chain links TRBV12-3 or TRBV12-4 with TRBJ2-2; absent DNA, TCRdb's TRBD2 call cannot be checked. The CDR3 length is 18 residues. The CDR3 here is CASSLARGSGENTGELFF.

The V and J genes are TRBV20-1 and TRBJ1-4. The germline gives CDR1 DFQATT, CDR2 SNEGSKA (reference sequence). The CDR3 is 15 amino acids. The CDR3 protein is CSASELGTANEKLFF.

The chain uses TRBV25-1 and TRBJ2-1; TCRdb picks TRBD1, but there is no DNA to check that call. The germline CDR1 and CDR2 sequences are MGHDK and SYGVNS. The CDR3 runs 17 residues. CDR3 residues: CASSESRTGGSYNEQFF.

This sequence joins TRBV20-1 and TRBJ2-1; TCRdb proposes TRBD2, but this gene call is untestable without DNA. CDR1 and CDR2 (germline): DFQATT, SNEGSKA (reference sequence). The CDR3 length is 14 residues. The CDR3 here is CSARDSGRVYEQFF.

The chain joins TRBV12-3 or TRBV12-4 to TRBJ1-5; the TCRdb call, TRBD1, lacks DNA for checking. This CDR3 contains 12 residues. CDR3 loop: CASRPRGQPQHF.

The chain links TRBV6-2 or TRBV6-3 to TRBJ2-3. In germline, CDR1 is MNHEY, CDR2 SVGEGT. CDR3 length: 15 amino acids. CDR3 sequence: CASSYLGASTDTQYF.

The chain combines TRBV24-1 with TRBJ2-3; TCRdb's assignment of TRBD2 cannot be checked, as there is no DNA. The CDR3 runs to 17 residues. CDR1 and CDR2 (germline): KGHDR, SFDVKD. The CDR3 reads CATSDFGGTSDTDTQYF.

The chain combines TRBV20-1 with TRBJ2-1. The germline V gene encodes CDR1 DFQATT and CDR2 SNEGSKA (reference sequence). The CDR3 runs to 11 residues. CDR3 in amino acids: CSGVVYNEQFF.

The chain recombines TRBV5-1 with TRBJ2-1. The CDR3 is made up of 14 amino acids. Per the germline V gene, CDR1 is SGHRS and CDR2 is YFSETQ. Here the CDR3 reads CASSMASSYNEQFF.

The V call is TRBV7-2, the J call TRBJ2-1; without DNA, the TCRdb call of TRBD2 cannot be checked. Per the germline V gene, CDR1 is SGHTA and CDR2 is FQGNSA. This CDR3 contains 14 residues. This CDR3 reads CASRETSGRELQFF.

The V call is TRBV27, the J call TRBJ2-5; TCRdb calls TRBD1, which cannot be checked without DNA. CDR1 and CDR2 from the germline V gene are MNHEY and SMNVEV (reference sequence). The CDR3 spans 15 residues. The chain's CDR3 is CASTREGTEGETQYF.

This CDR3 reads CASGPGSRPNEQFF. The chain combines TRBV2 with TRBJ2-1; lacking DNA, the TRBD1 call made by TCRdb goes unchecked. Looked up from germline, CDR1 is SNHLY and CDR2 is FYNNEI. CDR3 length: 14 residues.

The chain is built from TRBV12-3 or TRBV12-4 and TRBJ2-3; as DNA is missing, the TRBD1 call by TCRdb cannot be tested. The CDR3 has 16 residues. This CDR3 is CASSFRARGSTDTQYF.

This chain connects TRBV6-5 to TRBJ2-4. Per germline, CDR1 MNHEY and CDR2 SVGAGI. The CDR3 runs 16 residues. The CDR3 is CASSYGSLTAKNIQYF.

The V call is TRBV7-9, the J call TRBJ1-6; TCRdb gives TRBD1 as the D gene, but with no DNA this cannot be confirmed. The CDR3 runs 13 residues. Per germline, CDR1 SEHNR and CDR2 FQNEAQ (reference sequence). The CDR3 spells CASSGQGGSPLHF. The complete variable domain, with remaining parts taken from reference TRBV7-9 and TRBJ1-6, reads DTGVSQNPRHKITKRGQNVTFRCDPISEHNRLYWYRQTLGQGPEFLTYFQNEAQLEKSRLLSDRFSAERPKGSFSTLEIQRTEQGDSAMYLCASSGQGGSPLHFGNGTRLTVT.

Here the CDR3 reads CASSLALLAGGYDEQFF. J is TRBJ2-1 and V is TRBV12-3 or TRBV12-4; the TCRdb D gene call, TRBD2, has no DNA to confirm it. The CDR3 spans 17 residues.

The chain couples TRBV5-1 to TRBJ2-7; the TCRdb call, TRBD2, lacks DNA for checking. The CDR3 spans 16 residues. CDR1 and CDR2 (germline): SGHRS, YFSETQ. The CDR3 sequence is CASSLGPLAGQYEQYF.

The gene calls are TRBV14 and TRBJ2-1; TCRdb's D call of TRBD2 is untestable without DNA. The CDR3 sequence is 16 residues long. CDR1 SGHDN and CDR2 FVKESK come from the germline V gene. The CDR3 loop reads CASSPQGGTYYNEQFF. Looking up the rest from reference TRBV14 and TRBJ2-1 gives the full variable domain: EAGVTQFPSHSVIEKGQTVTLRCDPISGHDNLYWYRRVMGKEIKFLLHFVKESKQDESGMPNNRFLAERTGGTYSTLKVQPAELEDSGVYFCASSPQGGTYYNEQFFGPGTRLTVL.

This chain joins TRBV7-9 and TRBJ2-1; TCRdb selects TRBD2, and the lack of DNA leaves this call unchecked. Germline assignment: CDR1 SEHNR and CDR2 FQNEAQ (reference sequence). The CDR3 is 15 residues long. CDR3 sequence: CASSPRAGGYNEQFF.

The chain is built from TRBV5-1 and TRBJ2-5. Germline CDR1 SGHRS, CDR2 YFSETQ. The CDR3 contains 13 residues. The CDR3 region is CASSLVARETQYF. The whole variable domain, remainder taken from reference TRBV5-1 and TRBJ2-5, is KAGVTQTPRYLIKTRGQQVTLSCSPISGHRSVSWYQQTPGQGLQFLFEYFSETQRNKGNFPGRFSGRQFSNSRSEMNVSTLELGDSALYLCASSLVARETQYFGPGTRLLVL.

J is TRBJ2-1 and V is TRBV10-2; TCRdb reports TRBD1, a call that lacks DNA to check it against. Germline V lookup: CDR1 WSHSY, CDR2 SAAADI. This CDR3 has 17 residues. The CDR3 loop is CASSDLPGTGGYNEQFF.

The V call is TRBV12-3 or TRBV12-4, the J call TRBJ1-6; the TRBD1 assignment by TCRdb is unverifiable without DNA. The length of the CDR3 is 15 residues. The CDR3 loop is CASSRNTGGASPLHF.

Here the CDR3 reads CSAAQGWGHRQPQHF. The chain uses TRBV20-1 and TRBJ1-5; TCRdb indicates TRBD1, and absent DNA this call remains unverified. CDR1 and CDR2 from the germline V gene are DFQATT and SNEGSKA (reference sequence). The CDR3 sequence is 15 residues long.